This T cell receptor (beta chain) emerged from a study of response to subunit inactivated influenza vaccine. Study findings and constraints: Seasonal influenza vaccination, on each occasion, was suggested by the authors to recruit few new T cells.

This clonotype was detected only a few times. Its antigen is unknown. MiXCR, applied by TCRdb to the RT-PCR reads, yields one record per CDR3 protein. The sample carries 500,000 or so distinct CDR3 sequences, approximately 11% recorded once. Trimming removed 5 bases at V and 8 bases at J, with 7 bases between. This CDR3 contains 11 residues. Germline V gene data show CDR1 as MDHEN and CDR2 as SYDVKM. V usage is TRBV28 and J usage is TRBJ2-1, with D unclear. The source of this sequence is a man aged 45-65 years who received an inactivated influenza vaccine. The starting material was PBMCs from blood, obtained 45 days after vaccination. The CDR3 loop reads CASSPQYEQFF. In nucleotides, the CDR3 is TGTGCCAGCAGTCCCCAATATGAGCAGTTCTTC.